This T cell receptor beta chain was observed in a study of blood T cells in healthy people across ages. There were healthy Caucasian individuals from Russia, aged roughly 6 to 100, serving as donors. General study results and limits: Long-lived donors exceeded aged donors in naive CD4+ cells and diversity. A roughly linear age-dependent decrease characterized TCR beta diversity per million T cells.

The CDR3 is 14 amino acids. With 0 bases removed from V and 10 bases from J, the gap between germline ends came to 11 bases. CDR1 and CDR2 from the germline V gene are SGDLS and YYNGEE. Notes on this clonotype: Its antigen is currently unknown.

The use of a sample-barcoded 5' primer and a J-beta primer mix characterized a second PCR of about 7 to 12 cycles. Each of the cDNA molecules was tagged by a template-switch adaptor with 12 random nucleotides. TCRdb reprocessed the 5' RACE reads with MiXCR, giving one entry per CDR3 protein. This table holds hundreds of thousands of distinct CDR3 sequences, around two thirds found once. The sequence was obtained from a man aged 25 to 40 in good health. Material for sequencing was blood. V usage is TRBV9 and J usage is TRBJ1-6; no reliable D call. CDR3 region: CASSVGNTRSPLHF. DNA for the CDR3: TGTGCCAGCAGCGTAGGGAACACAAGGTCACCCCTCCACTTT.